This entry describes one T cell receptor (beta chain). This entry belongs to a study of monozygotic twins with inflammatory bowel disease. CDR3 length equals 18 residues. The germline V gene encodes CDR1 SGHRS and CDR2 YFSETQ. Used for each TCR library was approximately 3.5 ug of total RNA. cDNA was made in eight separate reactions per sample. After re-calling the 5' RACE reads, TCRdb lists one entry per CDR3 protein, DNA absent. The table gives a few hundred thousand distinct CDR3 sequences; the top ten clones make up around 2.3% of it. Whole blood supplied total RNA, and T cells were not sorted. Source material: blood. J is TRBJ2-1 and V is TRBV5-1; TCRdb's D call of TRBD2 is untestable without DNA. The receptor was isolated from a human donor with ulcerative colitis or Crohn's disease, or a healthy co-twin of an affected twin (not recorded which). CDR3 in amino acids: CASSTSSGRASNYNEQFF.